This T cell receptor beta chain was captured in a study of beta chain features in type 1 diabetes. Study context: Patients did not differ from healthy donors in age, gender or cell yield. Researchers looked at around 100 million sorted cells across all samples.

The CDR3 is made up of 13 amino acids. CDR1 is KGHSH and CDR2 is LQKENI in the germline V gene. The V and J ends lost 2 bases and 6 bases respectively, with 8 bases between them. CD4+ naive, central memory, regulatory and stem cell-like memory cells were sorted via CD45RO/CCR7/CD25/CD127/CD95/CD27. Expressed TCRB transcripts got sequenced, as all isolated RNA was reverse transcribed. Measured with immunoSEQ multiplex PCR; TCRdb has only the in-frame clones, and not every one. Of hundreds of thousands of clones listed, about 12% were seen once; the top ten hold about 0.017%. This clone has only a few counts.

The V gene is TRBV18, the J gene TRBJ1-5, with D tentatively TRBD1 (5 bases). The TCR originated in a young man in good health. Sample: naive CD4+ T cells from blood. The CDR3 bases are TGTGCCAGCTCACCAGGGGCTGGTCAGCCCCAGCATTTT. Translating gives CASSPGAGQPQHF.